This TCR beta chain was captured by sequencing in a study of T cell responses to AZD1222 COVID-19 vaccine. For the study at large: Pooling covered second doses at about 4 or about 12 weeks. Findings and caveats of the study: Close to half of spike-specific TCRs reportedly recognize unmutated variant regions. A mostly white British donor set with more females was recruited, and clonal diversity was possibly underestimated. Baseline testing showed seropositivity in only 6 or 7 AZD1222 recipients.

Trimming stripped 3 bases from V and 0 bases from J, with 14 bases between. Germline loops: CDR1 SGHRS, CDR2 YFSETQ. CDR3 length equals 16 residues. This clone was counted a few times. Its specificity is unknown. Sequenced by immunoSEQ multiplex PCR; TCRdb stores in-frame clones only, minus some. The sample holds 200,000 to 300,000 clones, 85% to 95% seen once. The sample consisted of peripheral blood, taken on day 0 of AZD1222 vaccination. The TCR was taken from an adult in good health. The chain combines TRBV5-1 with TRBJ2-3; D gene unclear. CDR3 sequence reads: CASSSDGGTSTDTQYF. CDR3 sequence (DNA): TGCGCCAGCAGCTCTGATGGCGGTACTAGCACAGATACGCAGTATTTT.